These T cell receptor beta chains were read from a single sample in a study of immune evolution from preneoplasia to lung adenocarcinoma. TCRdb's table, derived via immunoSEQ multiplex PCR, lists solely in-frame clones and lacks some. The sample records more than 6,500 clones, 70% to 85% being singletons. The sample taken for sequencing was FFPE atypical adenomatous hyperplasia tissue from the lung. All receptors derive from a donor older than 65 with lung adenocarcinoma. Some clones in this sample may be carry-over from other donors' samples. The CDR3 runs from the conserved cysteine through the conserved F or W. Each record gives: D gene, J gene, clone size, V gene, CDR3 protein, CDR3 DNA. D genes are given only for firm matches. Not every row has a clone size; where given, it reads once, few, many or a size class.

- | TRBJ2-7 | - | TRBV6-1 | CASSEVDNTYEQYF | TGTGCCAGCAGTGAGGTAGACAACACCTACGAGCAGTACTTC
TRBD2 | TRBJ2-7 | - | TRBV11-2 | CASSLGAGGQYEQYF | TGTGCCAGCAGCTTAGGGGCGGGGGGGCAGTACGAGCAGTACTTC
TRBD2 | TRBJ2-7 | - | TRBV2 | CASGGLADEQYF | TGTGCCAGCGGCGGACTAGCGGACGAGCAGTACTTC
- | TRBJ2-7 | - | TRBV18 | CASSLADEQYF | TGTGCCAGCTCACTTGCCGACGAGCAGTACTTC
- | TRBJ2-7 | - | TRBV4-1 | CASSQDPVHTYEQYF | TGCGCCAGCAGCCAAGATCCGGTACACACCTACGAGCAGTACTTC
TRBD1 | TRBJ2-7 | few | TRBV2 | CASGPVGDRGLREQYF | TGTGCCAGCGGGCCGGTTGGGGACAGGGGATTGCGCGAGCAGTACTTC
TRBD2 | TRBJ2-7 | - | TRBV7-2 | CASSQGSSGSDEQYF | TGTGCCAGCAGCCAAGGCTCTAGCGGGAGTGACGAGCAGTACTTC
- | TRBJ1-1 | - | TRBV18 | CASSLPGQRAEAFF | TGTGCCAGCTCACTACCGGGCCAGAGGGCAGAAGCTTTCTTT
TRBD2 | TRBJ2-7 | - | TRBV27 | CASSSLAGFNEQYF | TGTGCCAGCAGTTCGCTAGCGGGGTTCAACGAGCAGTACTTC
- | TRBJ1-1 | once | TRBV19 | CASSRGDTEAFF | TGTGCCAGTAGTCGAGGTGACACTGAAGCTTTCTTT
- | TRBJ1-2 | - | TRBV4-2 | CASSQDSTSYGYTF | TGTGCCAGCAGCCAAGATTCGACCAGCTATGGCTACACCTTC
- | TRBJ2-7 | once | TRBV5-6 | CASSSPRRGAYEQYF | TGTGCCAGCAGCTCCCCCCGGCGGGGCGCGTACGAGCAGTACTTC
- | TRBJ2-7 | large | TRBV5-1 | CASSLDGSTYEQYF | TGCGCCAGCAGCTTGGATGGCTCGACCTACGAGCAGTACTTC
- | TRBJ1-2 | - | TRBV19 | CASSGAGLGYTF | TGTGCCAGTAGTGGGGCAGGGCTTGGCTACACCTTC
- | TRBJ1-4 | few | TRBV5-8 | CASSLRGSTNEKLFF | TGTGCCAGCAGCTTGCGGGGTTCAACTAATGAAAAACTGTTTTTT
TRBD1 | TRBJ2-2 | - | TRBV18 | CASSPETGAGELFF | TGTGCCAGCTCACCAGAGACAGGGGCCGGGGAGCTGTTTTTT
TRBD2 | TRBJ2-2 | once | TRBV2 | CASSFSGMTGELFF | TGTGCCAGCAGTTTTAGCGGGATGACCGGGGAGCTGTTTTTT
TRBD1 | TRBJ1-2 | once | TRBV9 | CASSVGQGIGGYTF | TGTGCCAGCAGCGTAGGACAGGGGATAGGTGGCTACACCTTC
- | TRBJ2-7 | - | TRBV9 | CASSPHPIENEQYF | TGTGCCAGCAGCCCTCACCCAATCGAGAACGAGCAGTACTTC
- | TRBJ1-2 | - | TRBV30 | CAQRDPGYGYTF | TGTGCCCAAAGGGACCCGGGGTATGGCTACACCTTC
TRBD2 | TRBJ2-3 | - | TRBV7-2 | CASSPERGLPQYF | TGTGCCAGCAGCCCCGAGCGGGGCCTCCCGCAGTATTTT
- | TRBJ1-4 | - | TRBV18 | CASSPPGLRTRLFF | TGTGCCAGCTCACCACCGGGCTTGAGGACCAGGCTGTTTTTT
TRBD1 | TRBJ1-6 | - | TRBV15 | CATSKDRVPNSPLHF | TGTGCCACCAGTAAGGACAGGGTACCAAATTCACCCCTCCACTTT
- | TRBJ2-5 | - | TRBV4-1 | CASSQEPRQETQYF | TGCGCCAGCAGCCAAGAGCCCCGACAAGAGACCCAGTACTTC
- | TRBJ2-1 | - | TRBV20-1 | CSPLRDEQFF | TGCAGCCCCTTGAGAGATGAGCAGTTCTTC
- | TRBJ2-3 | once | TRBV2 | CASSDDRSTDTQYF | TGTGCCAGCAGTGATGACAGAAGCACAGATACGCAGTATTTT
TRBD2 | TRBJ2-1 | - | TRBV6-6 | CASATSLSGGYNEQFF | TGTGCCAGCGCAACGTCCCTATCGGGGGGTTACAATGAGCAGTTCTTC
- | TRBJ1-2 | - | TRBV19 | CASSRGRRGYGYTF | TGTGCCAGTAGCCGAGGACGGCGGGGCTATGGCTACACCTTC
- | TRBJ1-2 | - | TRBV29-1 | CSAGVGGYTF | TGCAGCGCGGGGGTGGGAGGCTACACCTTC
- | TRBJ1-2 | - | TRBV5-1 | CASSLHGGGSGYTF | TGCGCCAGCAGCTTGCACGGGGGCGGCAGTGGCTACACCTTC
- | TRBJ1-5 | - | TRBV14 | CASSRDGNQPQHF | TGTGCCAGCAGCCGAGACGGCAATCAGCCCCAGCATTTT
TRBD2 | TRBJ2-2 | - | TRBV6-6 | CALWRGGSTGELFF | TGTGCCCTTTGGCGGGGGGGCAGCACCGGGGAGCTGTTTTTT
- | TRBJ2-2 | once | TRBV7-6 | CASSPLQPDTGELFF | TGTGCCAGCAGTCCGCTCCAGCCGGACACCGGGGAGCTGTTTTTT
- | TRBJ2-5 | - | TRBV6-6 | CASTSTLAQETQYF | TGTGCCAGCACCTCAACCCTAGCCCAAGAGACCCAGTACTTC
- | TRBJ2-7 | few | TRBV10-3 | CAILTWEQYF | TGTGCCATCTTAACGTGGGAGCAGTACTTC
- | TRBJ2-2 | - | TRBV5-1 | CASSPGLAILGELFF | TGCGCCAGCAGCCCGGGGCTAGCGATTCTCGGGGAGCTGTTTTTT
TRBD1 | TRBJ1-1 | - | TRBV28 | CASTAGTGHTEAFF | TGTGCCAGCACCGCCGGGACAGGGCATACTGAAGCTTTCTTT
- | TRBJ2-2 | - | TRBV25-1 | CASSELQGNTGELFF | TGTGCCAGCAGTGAACTCCAGGGGAACACCGGGGAGCTGTTTTTT
TRBD1 | TRBJ2-4 | - | TRBV2 | CASSERQGEVSYF | TGTGCCAGCAGTGAACGACAGGGAGAAGTTTCTTACTTC
- | TRBJ2-2 | - | TRBV6-5 | CASSYVRANTGELFF | TGTGCCAGCAGTTACGTCAGGGCGAACACCGGGGAGCTGTTTTTT
- | TRBJ2-5 | - | TRBV27 | CASSFRETQYF | TGTGCCAGCAGTTTTAGGGAGACCCAGTACTTC
TRBD1 | TRBJ1-2 | - | TRBV5-1 | CASSSVGQGFDGYTF | TGCGCCAGCAGCTCCGTCGGACAGGGGTTTGATGGCTACACCTTC